This TCR beta chain came from a study of precursors of human CD4 cytotoxic T cells (dated by TCRdb to the late 2010s). As for the study more broadly: In total, CD4+ memory subsets from 11 to 15 donors went into the bulk TCR-seq analysis. Sequences for both the TCRalpha and TCRbeta chains came out of the TCR-seq analysis of 14 to 15 donors (table S7).

The sequencing machine was an Illumina MiSeq. In the source study's methods: Repertoire diversity was measured with the Shannon-Wiener index computed in VDJtools. A TCRbeta clonotype was considered expanded if its clonotype frequency was 3 or more. The raw public data were reprocessed by TCRdb itself: fastp quality trimming at Q25, MiXCR clonotype calling, in-frame beta chains only. Every entry covers one CDR3 protein and lists the most common genes and DNA from its rows. TCRdb, not the authors, supplied the V and J calls. For this sample the table gives about 500 distinct CDR3 sequences, of which around a sixth were detected only once. Of the sample, 15% to 19% falls within the top ten clones. Study-wide conclusions, independent of this receptor: Expanded effector clonotypes accounted for a larger share of IL-7Rhigh TEMRA clonotypes than of TEM or TCM clonotypes. Compared with the TCM and TEM subsets, the IL-7Rhigh and IL-7R- TEMRA subsets had more restricted TCR repertoires, marked by lower diversity and more expanded clonotypes. The authors noted that a human observational design cannot definitively establish the direction of differentiation between precursor and effector cells. Only 13 of the 14 donors were included in some of the bulk TCR-seq comparisons, which suggests that not every subset was available for every donor.

To test for a precursor-effector relationship among CD4 cytotoxic T cells, four sorted CD4+ memory subsets (TCM, TEM, IL-7Rhigh TEMRA, IL-7R- TEMRA) underwent bulk UMI-based TCR sequencing. Cells were obtained from peripheral blood mononuclear cells isolated from human blood. Concerning this clonotype: Its antigen has not been determined. No per-base quality is available; no much larger clone lies one base away.

Taken from the germline V gene, the CDR1 and CDR2 loops are SGDLS and YYNGEE. Its CDR3 holds 15 amino acids, cysteine through phenylalanine. CDR3 DNA is the only sequence kept; it has 45 bases, read in frame from the first base. V sheds 2 bases and J sheds 2 bases, leaving 11 bases between their ends. The TCR was taken from a human donor in good health. Recombination connected TRBV9 to TRBJ2-4; the D region possibly corresponds to TRBD2 (6 bases align). Material for sequencing was memory CD4+ T cells from blood (PBMCs). The bases read TGTGCCAGCAGCGTGGAGGGTGGGACCAAAAACATTCAGTACTTC. The encoded protein is CASSVEGGTKNIQYF. The full variable domain, completed from the reference TRBV9 and TRBJ2-4 proteins outside the CDR3, reads DSGVTQTPKHLITATGQRVTLRCSPRSGDLSVYWYQQSLDQGLQFLIQYYNGEERAKGNILERFSAQQFPDLHSELNLSSLELGDSALYFCASSVEGGTKNIQYFGAGTRLSVL.